This entry describes one T cell receptor (beta chain). TCR beta VDJ and CDR3 profiles were obtained from a genomic DNA template. Each CDR3 protein is one row after TCRdb ran MiXCR on the reads. The top ten hold 58% of the sample, which has about 200,000 distinct CDR3 sequences, over 55% seen once. The data were obtained in a study of CD8+CD57+ T cells in acquired aplastic anemia. Across the study: When averaged, DNA from sorted CD4+ and CD8+ cells came to around 3.4 ug.

The CDR3 is made up of 19 amino acids. Losses at the gene ends were 4 bases for V and 0 bases for J; bases not matched to a gene: 17. Germline V gene lookup returns CDR1 SGHVS and CDR2 FNYEAQ. CD8+CD57+ cell expansion had been shown by flow cytometry in patients chosen for sequencing. Sequencing was carried out using sorted CD4+, CD8+, or CD8+CD57+ T cells (not recorded which) from PBMCs. This receptor was taken from a human donor with aplastic anemia. This chain uses TRBV7-6 with TRBJ2-7, with 8 bases aligning to TRBD1. The CDR3 sequence is CASSSPLPIRQGHSYEQYF. The CDR3 nucleotides are TGTGCCAGCAGCTCCCCGTTGCCCATACGACAGGGGCACTCCTACGAGCAGTACTTC.